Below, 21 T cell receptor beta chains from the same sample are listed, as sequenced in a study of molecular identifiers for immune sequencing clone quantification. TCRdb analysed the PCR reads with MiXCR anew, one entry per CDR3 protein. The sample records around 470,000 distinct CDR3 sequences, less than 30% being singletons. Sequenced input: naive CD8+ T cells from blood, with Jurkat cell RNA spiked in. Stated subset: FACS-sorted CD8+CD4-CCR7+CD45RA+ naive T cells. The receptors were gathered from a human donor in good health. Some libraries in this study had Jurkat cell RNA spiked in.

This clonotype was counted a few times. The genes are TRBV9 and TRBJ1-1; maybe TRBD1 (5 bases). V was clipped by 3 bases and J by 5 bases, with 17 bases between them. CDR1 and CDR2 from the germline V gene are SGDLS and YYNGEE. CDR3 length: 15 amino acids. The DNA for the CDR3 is TGTGCCAGCAGCGGTGAACAGGCTGTTTGGACTGAAGCTTTCTTT. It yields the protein CASSGEQAVWTEAFF.

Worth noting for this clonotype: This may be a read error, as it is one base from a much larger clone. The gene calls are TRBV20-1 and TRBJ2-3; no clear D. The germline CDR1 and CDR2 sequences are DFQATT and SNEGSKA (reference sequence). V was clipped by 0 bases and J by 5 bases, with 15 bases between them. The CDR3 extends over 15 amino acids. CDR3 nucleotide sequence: TGCAGTGCTAGAGATTCGACAACGGCTGAAGATACGCAGTATTTT. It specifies CSARDSTTAEDTQYF.

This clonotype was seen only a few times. CDR3 in amino acids: CASSQDGTPFQETQYF. Written as DNA, the CDR3 is TGCGCCAGCAGCCAAGACGGGACTCCATTCCAAGAGACCCAGTACTTC. The chain couples TRBV4-3 to TRBJ2-5, with D tentatively TRBD2 (6 bases). V lost 0 bases and J 1 base, leaving 12 bases between the germline ends. This CDR3 is built from 16 residues. Germline assignment: CDR1 LGHNA and CDR2 YSLEER.

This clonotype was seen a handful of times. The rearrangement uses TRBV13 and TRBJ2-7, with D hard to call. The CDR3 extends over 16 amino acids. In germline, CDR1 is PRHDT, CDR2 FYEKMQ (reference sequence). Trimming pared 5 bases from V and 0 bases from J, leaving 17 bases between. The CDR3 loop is CASSITGAASSYEQYF. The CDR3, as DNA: TGTGCCAGCAGCATAACGGGCGCGGCCAGCTCCTACGAGCAGTACTTC. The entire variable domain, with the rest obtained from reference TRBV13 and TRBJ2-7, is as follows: AAGVIQSPRHLIKEKRETATLKCYPIPRHDTVYWYQQGPGQDPQFLISFYEKMQSDKGSIPDRFSAQQFSDYHSELNMSSLELGDSALYFCASSITGAASSYEQYFGPGTRLTVT.

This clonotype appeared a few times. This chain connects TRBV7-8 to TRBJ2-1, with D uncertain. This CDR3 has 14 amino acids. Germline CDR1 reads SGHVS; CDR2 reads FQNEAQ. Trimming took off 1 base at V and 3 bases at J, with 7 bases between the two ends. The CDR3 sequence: CASSLVPVYNEQFF. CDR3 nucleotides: TGTGCCAGCAGCTTAGTGCCCGTCTACAATGAGCAGTTCTTC. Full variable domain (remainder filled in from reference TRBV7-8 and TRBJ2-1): GAGVSQSPRYKVAKRGQDVALRCDPISGHVSLFWYQQALGQGPEFLTYFQNEAQLDKSGLPSDRFFAERPEGSVSTLKIQRTQQEDSAVYLCASSLVPVYNEQFFGPGTRLTVL.

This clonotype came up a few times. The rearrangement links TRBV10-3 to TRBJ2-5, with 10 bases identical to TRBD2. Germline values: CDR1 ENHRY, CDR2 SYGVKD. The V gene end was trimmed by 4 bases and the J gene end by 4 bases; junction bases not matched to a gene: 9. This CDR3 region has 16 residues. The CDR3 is CAISALAGDFVETQYF. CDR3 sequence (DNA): TGTGCCATCAGTGCCCTAGCGGGAGACTTTGTAGAGACCCAGTACTTC.

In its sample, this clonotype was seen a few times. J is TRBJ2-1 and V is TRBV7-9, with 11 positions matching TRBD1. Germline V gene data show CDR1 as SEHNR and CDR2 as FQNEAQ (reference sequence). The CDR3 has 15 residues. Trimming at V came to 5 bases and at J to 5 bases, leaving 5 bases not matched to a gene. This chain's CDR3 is CASSGQGAVDNEQFF. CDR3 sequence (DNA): TGTGCCAGCAGCGGACAGGGGGCGGTAGACAATGAGCAGTTCTTC. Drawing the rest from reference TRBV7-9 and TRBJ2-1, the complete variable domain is DTGVSQNPRHKITKRGQNVTFRCDPISEHNRLYWYRQTLGQGPEFLTYFQNEAQLEKSRLLSDRFSAERPKGSFSTLEIQRTEQGDSAMYLCASSGQGAVDNEQFFGPGTRLTVL.

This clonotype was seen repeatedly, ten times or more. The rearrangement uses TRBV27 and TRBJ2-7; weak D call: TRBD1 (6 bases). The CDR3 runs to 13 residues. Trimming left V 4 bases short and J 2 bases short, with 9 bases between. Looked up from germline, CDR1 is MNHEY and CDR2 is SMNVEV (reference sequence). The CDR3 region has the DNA TGTGCCAGCAGTTCAGGGGCCGCCTACGAGCAGTACTTC. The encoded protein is CASSSGAAYEQYF.

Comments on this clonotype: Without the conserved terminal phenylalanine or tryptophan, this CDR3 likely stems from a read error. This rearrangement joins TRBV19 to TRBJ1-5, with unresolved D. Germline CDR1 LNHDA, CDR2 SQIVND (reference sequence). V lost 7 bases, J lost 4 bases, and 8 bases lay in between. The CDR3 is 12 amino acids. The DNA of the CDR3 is TGTGCCAGTACTGCGGGGAATCAGCCCCAGCATCTT. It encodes CASTAGNQPQHL.

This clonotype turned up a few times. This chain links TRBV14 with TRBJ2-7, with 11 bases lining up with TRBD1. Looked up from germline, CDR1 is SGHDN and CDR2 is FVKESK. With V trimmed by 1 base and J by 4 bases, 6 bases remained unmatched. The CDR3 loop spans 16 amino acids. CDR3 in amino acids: CASSQGTGGLGYEQYF. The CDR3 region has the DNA TGTGCCAGCAGCCAAGGGACAGGGGGCTTGGGGTACGAGCAGTACTTC.

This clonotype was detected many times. CDR3 amino acids: CASSGGTSDRVHFGYTF. The CDR3 DNA is TGTGCCAGCAGCGGGGGGACATCGGACAGGGTACATTTTGGCTACACCTTC. The chain links TRBV6-5 to TRBJ1-2; 8 nucleotides line up with TRBD1. The trim removed 6 bases at V and 7 bases at J, leaving 19 bases unmatched. CDR3 size: 17 residues. CDR1 MNHEY and CDR2 SVGAGI come from the germline V gene.

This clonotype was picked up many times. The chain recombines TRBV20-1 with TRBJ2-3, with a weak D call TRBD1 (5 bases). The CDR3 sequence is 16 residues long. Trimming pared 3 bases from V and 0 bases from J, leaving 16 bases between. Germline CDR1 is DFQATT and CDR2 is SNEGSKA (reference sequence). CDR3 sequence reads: CSARGSSGSSTDTQYF. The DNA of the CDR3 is TGCAGTGCTAGGGGCTCATCAGGGTCTAGCACAGATACGCAGTATTTT.

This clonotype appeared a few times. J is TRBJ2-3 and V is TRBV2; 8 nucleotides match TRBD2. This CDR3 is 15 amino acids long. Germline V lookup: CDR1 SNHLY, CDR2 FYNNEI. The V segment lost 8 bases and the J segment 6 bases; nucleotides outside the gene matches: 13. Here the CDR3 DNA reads TGTGCCAGCCAAGAGGGAGCGGGAGTAGTCGATACGCAGTATTTT. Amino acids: CASQEGAGVVDTQYF. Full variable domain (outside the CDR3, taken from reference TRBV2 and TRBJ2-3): EPEVTQTPSHQVTQMGQEVILRCVPISNHLYFYWYRQILGQKVEFLVSFYNNEISEKSEIFDDQFSVERPDGSNFTLKIRSTKLEDSAMYFCASQEGAGVVDTQYFGPGTRLTVL.

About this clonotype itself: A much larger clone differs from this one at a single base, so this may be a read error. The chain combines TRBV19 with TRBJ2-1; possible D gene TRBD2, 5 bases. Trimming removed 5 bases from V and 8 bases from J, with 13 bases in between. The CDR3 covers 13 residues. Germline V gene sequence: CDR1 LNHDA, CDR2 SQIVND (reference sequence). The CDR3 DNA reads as TGTGCCAGTAGTTATCCTAGCCCGCATGAGCAGTTCTTC. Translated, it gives CASSYPSPHEQFF. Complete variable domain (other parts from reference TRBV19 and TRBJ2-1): DGGITQSPKYLFRKEGQNVTLSCEQNLNHDAMYWYRQDPGQGLRLIYYSQIVNDFQKGDIAEGYSVSREKKESFPLTVTSAQKNPTAFYLCASSYPSPHEQFFGPGTRLTVL.

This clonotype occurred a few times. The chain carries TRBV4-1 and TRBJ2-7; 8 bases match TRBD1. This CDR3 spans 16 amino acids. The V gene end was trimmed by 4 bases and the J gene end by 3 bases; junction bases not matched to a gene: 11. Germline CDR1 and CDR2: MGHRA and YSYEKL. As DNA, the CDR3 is TGCGCCAGCAGCCTATCTCCTGGACAGGGATTCTACGAGCAGTACTTC. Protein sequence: CASSLSPGQGFYEQYF.

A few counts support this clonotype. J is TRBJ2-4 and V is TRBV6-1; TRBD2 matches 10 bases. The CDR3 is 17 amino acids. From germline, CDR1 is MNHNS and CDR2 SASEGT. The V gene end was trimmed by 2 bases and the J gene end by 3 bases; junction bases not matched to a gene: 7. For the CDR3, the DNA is TGTGCCAGCAGTGAATCTAGCGGGGGACATTTCAAAAACATTCAGTACTTC. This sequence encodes CASSESSGGHFKNIQYF.

The DNA for the CDR3 is TGTGCCAGCGGCCGAGGGTATGGGCAGCCCCAGCATTTT. It yields the protein CASGRGYGQPQHF. The chain is built from TRBV28 and TRBJ1-5; no clear D gene. The CDR3 covers 13 residues. Trimming shortened V by 8 bases and J by 7 bases, and 15 bases separated the two germline ends. Germline V gives CDR1 MDHEN, CDR2 SYDVKM. The variable domain in full, with the rest retrieved from reference TRBV28 and TRBJ1-5, is DVKVTQSSRYLVKRTGEKVFLECVQDMDHENMFWYRQDPGLGLRLIYFSYDVKMKEKGDIPEGYSVSREKKERFSLILESASTNQTSMYLCASGRGYGQPQHFGDGTRLSIL.

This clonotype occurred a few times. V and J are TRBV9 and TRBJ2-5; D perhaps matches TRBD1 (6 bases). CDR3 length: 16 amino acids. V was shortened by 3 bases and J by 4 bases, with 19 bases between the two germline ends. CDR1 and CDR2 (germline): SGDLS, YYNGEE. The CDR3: CASSALGQKAGETQYF. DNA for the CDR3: TGTGCCAGCAGCGCACTCGGACAGAAAGCCGGAGAGACCCAGTACTTC.

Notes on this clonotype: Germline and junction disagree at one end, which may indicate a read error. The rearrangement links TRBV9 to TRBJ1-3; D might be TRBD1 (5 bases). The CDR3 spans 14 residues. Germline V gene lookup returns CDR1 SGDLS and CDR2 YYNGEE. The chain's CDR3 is CASSADTSGNTTYF. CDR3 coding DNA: TGTGCCAGCAGCGCGGACACCTCTGGAAACACCACATATTTT.

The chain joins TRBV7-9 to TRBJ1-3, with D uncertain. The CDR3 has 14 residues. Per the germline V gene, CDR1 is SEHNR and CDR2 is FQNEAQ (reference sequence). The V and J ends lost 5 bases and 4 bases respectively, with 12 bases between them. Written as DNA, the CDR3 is TGTGCCAGCAGCCCCTGTTCTGACGGAAACACCATATATTTT. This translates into CASSPCSDGNTIYF. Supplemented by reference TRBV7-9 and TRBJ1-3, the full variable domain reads DTGVSQNPRHKITKRGQNVTFRCDPISEHNRLYWYRQTLGQGPEFLTYFQNEAQLEKSRLLSDRFSAERPKGSFSTLEIQRTEQGDSAMYLCASSPCSDGNTIYFGEGSWLTVV.

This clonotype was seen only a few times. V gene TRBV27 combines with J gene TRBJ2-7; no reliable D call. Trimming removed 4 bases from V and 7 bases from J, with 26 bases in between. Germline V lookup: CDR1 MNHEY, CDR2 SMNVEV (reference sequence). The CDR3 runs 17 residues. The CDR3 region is CASSSETIQPASGEQYF. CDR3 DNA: TGTGCCAGCAGTTCCGAGACCATCCAACCTGCCAGTGGAGAGCAGTACTTC.